The TCR beta chain described here comes from a study of T cell responses to AZD1222 COVID-19 vaccine. Study-wide context: Recipients boosted at about 4 weeks or about 12 weeks are pooled.

Remarks on this clone: Other nucleotide sequences in the sample specify the same CDR3.

Assay used: immunoSEQ multiplex PCR; TCRdb lists only in-frame clones, some missing. Altogether over 75,000 clones are present, more than 75% being singletons, with the ten largest covering around 3%. This TCR was sampled from an adult in good health. The specimen comprised peripheral blood, sampled on day 0 of AZD1222 vaccination.

The CDR3 here is CASSTQAYGYTF. The CDR3 nucleotides are TGTGCCAGTAGTACACAGGCCTATGGCTACACCTTC. The rearrangement links TRBV19 to TRBJ1-2; tentatively, D is TRBD1 (5 bases). The germline CDR1 and CDR2 sequences are LNHDA and SQIVND (reference sequence). Trimming shortened V by 4 bases and J by 4 bases, and 7 bases separated the two germline ends. The length of the CDR3 is 12 residues.